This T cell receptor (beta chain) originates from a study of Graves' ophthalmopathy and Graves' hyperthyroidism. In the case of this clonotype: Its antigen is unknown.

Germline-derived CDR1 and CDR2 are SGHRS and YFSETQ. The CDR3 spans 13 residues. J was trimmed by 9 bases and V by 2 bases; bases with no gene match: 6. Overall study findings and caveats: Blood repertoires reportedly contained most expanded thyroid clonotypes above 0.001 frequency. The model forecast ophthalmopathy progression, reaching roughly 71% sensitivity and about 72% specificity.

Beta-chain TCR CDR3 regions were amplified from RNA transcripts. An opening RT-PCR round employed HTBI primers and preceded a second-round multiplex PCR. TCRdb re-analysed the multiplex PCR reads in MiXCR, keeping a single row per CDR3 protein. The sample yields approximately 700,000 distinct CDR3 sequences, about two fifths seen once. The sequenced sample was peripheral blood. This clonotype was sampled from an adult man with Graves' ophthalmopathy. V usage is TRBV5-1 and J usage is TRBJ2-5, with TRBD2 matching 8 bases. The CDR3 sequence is CASSFGGDQPQYF. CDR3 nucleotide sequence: TGCGCCAGCAGCTTCGGGGGGGATCAGCCCCAGTACTTC.